Shown below are 26 T cell receptor beta chains from a single sample sequenced in a study of T cell clonality in common variable immunodeficiency. The assay was immunoSEQ multiplex PCR, and TCRdb's table has in-frame clones only and misses some. Observed in the sample are 50,000 or so clones, none of them singletons. The material sequenced was peripheral blood mononuclear cells. The receptors come from a person aged 18 to 75 in good health.

In this sample, this clone turned up many times. The read terminates 3 residues before the CDR3 end, so the remaining end is supplied by the germline J gene. V is TRBV5-1 and J is TRBJ2-1, with TRBD2 matching over 9 bases. The germline V gene encodes CDR1 SGHRS and CDR2 YFSETQ. Trimming cost V 4 bases and J 4 bases; bases outside gene matches: 6. This CDR3 contains 15 residues. CDR3 region: CASSQAGGQYNEQFF. Partial CDR3 DNA: TGCGCCAGCAGCCAAGCGGGGGGCCAATACAATGAG.

At least ten counts were recorded for this clone. Read sequence stops 3 residues before the CDR3 end, and the germline J gene provides the missing end. This chain joins TRBV30 and TRBJ1-4; 10 nucleotides align to TRBD1. Per germline, CDR1 GTSNPN and CDR2 SVGIG (reference sequence). Germline trimming cut 4 bases from V and 6 bases from J; bases unmatched to any gene: 5. The CDR3 runs to 14 residues. CDR3 bases read: TGTGCCTGGACCTCCGGGACAGGGGATGAAAAA. As protein: CAWTSGTGDEK. From start to end, the CDR3 is CAWTSGTGDEKLFF.

The sample holds many counts of this clone. The CDR3 is cut off 3 residues early in the read; its end comes from the germline J gene. The chain is built from TRBV14 and TRBJ1-3; D is undetermined. The germline CDR1 and CDR2 sequences are SGHDN and FVKESK. This CDR3 comprises 16 residues. With 0 bases removed from V and 0 bases from J, the gap between germline ends came to 9 bases. The sequenced part of the CDR3 DNA is TGTGCCAGCAGCCAAGACAGGTTTCTCTCTGGAAACACC. This encodes CASSQDRFLSGNT. The entire CDR3 protein reads CASSQDRFLSGNTIYF.

This clone was seen ten or more times. The sequence runs out 3 residues before the end of the CDR3; the remainder is reconstructed from the germline J gene. The chain has TRBV28 and TRBJ2-7; D possibly corresponds to TRBD1 (6 bases). The CDR3 consists of 12 residues. Germline assignment: CDR1 MDHEN and CDR2 SYDVKM. V lost 6 bases and J lost 4, with 10 bases in between. The covered CDR3 bases are TGTGCCAGCAGAGGACAGTCTTACGAG. This codes for CASRGQSYE. From start to end, the CDR3 is CASRGQSYEQYF.

This clone was recorded at least ten times. The read ends 3 residues shy of where the CDR3 ends; the end is completed using the germline J gene. This sequence joins TRBV18 and TRBJ1-2; TRBD1 is a possible D gene (6 bases). This CDR3 is 17 amino acids long. Between the trimmed V and J ends, which lost 0 bases and 4 bases, there was a span of 18 bases. In germline, CDR1 is KGHSH, CDR2 LQKENI. The CDR3: CASSPPGTQRRSYGYTF. The covered CDR3 bases are TGTGCCAGCTCACCACCAGGGACACAGCGTAGGTCCTATGGC.

This clone was counted many times. The read finishes 3 residues shy of the CDR3 end, and the germline J gene is used to complete it. The chain recombines TRBV5-1 with TRBJ1-1; D not resolved. Germline V lookup: CDR1 SGHRS, CDR2 YFSETQ. The CDR3 totals 13 residues. CDR3 amino acids: CASSLDAPPGAFF. The CDR3 bases that were read are TGCGCCAGCAGCTTGGACGCCCCCCCGGGA.

This clone was detected many times. The CDR3 end falls 3 residues outside the read, so it is completed with the germline J gene. The chain recombines TRBV19 with TRBJ2-2; possible D gene TRBD2, 5 bases. V was trimmed by 3 bases and J by 6 bases, leaving 14 bases between them. The CDR3 extends over 15 amino acids. Germline assignment: CDR1 LNHDA and CDR2 SQIVND (reference sequence). The DNA read from the CDR3 is TGTGCCAGTAGTATCCGGGGATCTGAGGCCGGGGAG. Protein sequence: CASSIRGSEAGE. In full, the CDR3 is CASSIRGSEAGELFF.

This clone was detected ten times or more. The sequence runs out 3 residues before the end of the CDR3; the remainder is reconstructed from the germline J gene. The chain employs TRBV10-3 and TRBJ1-5; D uncertain. Germline V gene lookup returns CDR1 ENHRY and CDR2 SYGVKD. This CDR3 contains 13 residues. Trimming pared 4 bases from V and 5 bases from J, leaving 9 bases between. The part of the CDR3 DNA that was read is TGTGCCATCAGTGTGGGCAGAGATCAGCCC. Translation gives CAISVGRDQP. The full CDR3 is CAISVGRDQPQHF.

This clone has ten or more counts. The sequence runs out 3 residues before the end of the CDR3; the remainder is reconstructed from the germline J gene. The gene calls are TRBV5-6 and TRBJ2-7; no definite D call. The CDR3 is 14 residues long. CDR1 and CDR2 from the germline V gene are SGHDT and YYEEEE. The germline V and J ends were trimmed by 1 base and 2 bases, with 10 bases remaining between them. Incomplete CDR3 DNA: TGTGCCAGCAGCTTGCTTGCCAGGACCTACGAG. The encoded protein is CASSLLARTYE. The whole CDR3 sequence is CASSLLARTYEQYF.

This clone was seen at least ten times. The CDR3 bases that were read are TGTGCCAGCGGGACAGGGCACACAGATACG. This codes for CASGTGHTDT. The whole CDR3 protein reads CASGTGHTDTQYF. J is TRBJ2-3 and V is TRBV6-4; 9 bases map to TRBD1. The CDR3 is cut off 3 residues early in the read; its end comes from the germline J gene. The CDR3 length is 13 residues. The J segment lost 2 bases and the V segment lost 8 bases, leaving 2 bases of the junction unmatched. Per germline, CDR1 MRHNA and CDR2 SNTAGT.

This clone was counted ten times or more. The read terminates 3 residues ahead of where the CDR3 ends, so the germline J gene completes it. The rearrangement uses TRBV6-1 and TRBJ1-1, with TRBD1 as a possible D gene (5 bases). The CDR3 has 13 amino acids. V lost 1 base and J lost 3, with 6 bases in between. Germline V lookup: CDR1 MNHNS, CDR2 SASEGT. CDR3 DNA, as far as it was read: TGTGCCAGCAGTGAAGGAGGGGACACTGAA. Translation: CASSEGGDTE. In full, the CDR3 reads CASSEGGDTEAFF.

With respect to this clone: The read finishes 3 residues shy of the CDR3 end, and the germline J gene is used to complete it. V is TRBV2 and J is TRBJ2-3, with D possibly matching TRBD1 (5 bases). The germline V gene encodes CDR1 SNHLY and CDR2 FYNNEI. The CDR3 contains 12 residues. The CDR3 bases that were read are TGTGCCAGCAAGACAGCGTATCAGCCG. Translating gives CASKTAYQP. The complete CDR3 protein is CASKTAYQPQYF.

Here the CDR3 reads CASSRDTSSYNEQFF. The DNA read from the CDR3 is TGTGCCAGCAGCCGAGACACCAGCTCCTACAATGAG. V usage is TRBV7-9 and J usage is TRBJ2-1; D not certain. The CDR3 end falls 3 residues outside the read, so it is completed with the germline J gene. Germline CDR1 and CDR2: SEHNR and FQNEAQ (reference sequence). V was shortened by 5 bases and J by 0 bases, with 11 bases between the two germline ends. This CDR3 comprises 15 residues.

This clone has at least ten counts. Read data end 3 residues before the CDR3 end; the end is taken from the germline J gene. The gene calls are TRBV19 and TRBJ2-5, with 12 bases lining up with TRBD1. The CDR3 has 15 residues. J gave up 4 bases and V 5 bases, and 5 bases lay outside the gene matches. Per germline, CDR1 LNHDA and CDR2 SQIVND (reference sequence). The CDR3 loop reads CASSYRDRGPETQYF. The DNA read from the CDR3 is TGTGCCAGTAGTTACCGGGACAGGGGGCCAGAGACC.

Many counts were recorded for this clone. The CDR3 goes on 3 residues after the read ends, and that part is filled in from the germline J gene. This sequence joins TRBV19 and TRBJ2-3; TRBD2 is a possible D gene (5 bases). This CDR3 contains 13 residues. Germline-derived CDR1 and CDR2 are LNHDA and SQIVND (reference sequence). V lost 5 bases to trimming and J lost 4 bases, with 10 bases between them. The part of the CDR3 DNA that was read is TGTGCCAGTAGTTTACCCGGGGCAGATACG. Protein product: CASSLPGADT. The complete CDR3 sequence is CASSLPGADTQYF. The entire variable domain, with the rest obtained from reference TRBV19 and TRBJ2-3, is as follows: DGGITQSPKYLFRKEGQNVTLSCEQNLNHDAMYWYRQDPGQGLRLIYYSQIVNDFQKGDIAEGYSVSREKKESFPLTVTSAQKNPTAFYLCASSLPGADTQYFGPGTRLTVL.

This clone has a count of ten or more. The read comes to an end 3 residues before the CDR3 does, leaving the germline J gene to fill in the end. This chain connects TRBV28 to TRBJ1-5; TRBD1 matches 7 bases. The J segment lost 4 bases and the V segment lost 3 bases, leaving 12 bases of the junction unmatched. Germline V lookup: CDR1 MDHEN, CDR2 SYDVKM. The CDR3 contains 17 residues. The CDR3 protein is CASSLRSYRGINQPQHF. The part of the CDR3 DNA that was read is TGTGCCAGCAGTTTGCGGTCCTACAGGGGTATAAATCAGCCC. Combining the CDR3 with reference TRBV28 and TRBJ1-5 gives the whole variable domain DVKVTQSSRYLVKRTGEKVFLECVQDMDHENMFWYRQDPGLGLRLIYFSYDVKMKEKGDIPEGYSVSREKKERFSLILESASTNQTSMYLCASSLRSYRGINQPQHFGDGTRLSIL.

The CDR3 loop is CASSGGAAGAYDYTF. The covered CDR3 bases are TGTGCCAGCTCAGGAGGTGCAGCGGGGGCCTACGAC. V gene TRBV6-2 or TRBV6-3 combines with J gene TRBJ1-2, with D possibly being TRBD1 (6 bases). Read sequence stops 3 residues before the CDR3 end, and the germline J gene provides the missing end. Per germline, CDR1 MNHEY and CDR2 SVGEGT. CDR3 length equals 15 residues.

The sample holds many counts of this clone. At one end the junction does not follow the germline gene, possibly because of a read error. The CDR3 goes on 3 residues after the read ends, and that part is filled in from the germline J gene. The chain links TRBV4-2 to TRBJ2-2, with 11 bases that match TRBD1. CDR3 length: 16 amino acids. Germline values: CDR1 LGHNA, CDR2 YNFKEQ. CDR3 sequence: CASSQEEGTGGSPLFF. CDR3 bases read: TGCGCCAGCAGCCAAGAAGAGGGGACAGGGGGTTCACCG.

Ten or more counts support this clone. With the read ending 3 residues before the CDR3 end, the germline J gene is used to fill in that end. The chain couples TRBV29-1 to TRBJ2-3; possibly TRBD1 for D (5 bases). There are 15 residues in the CDR3. Germline lookup yields CDR1 SQVTM and CDR2 ANQGSEA. Trimming pared 7 bases from V and 5 bases from J, leaving 22 bases between. CDR3 protein: CSALLMLQEGDTQYF. CDR3 DNA, as far as it was read: TGCAGCGCCCTACTGATGTTACAGGAAGGAGATACG.

This clone was detected ten times or more. The CDR3 is cut off 3 residues early in the read; its end comes from the germline J gene. The chain couples TRBV20-1 to TRBJ2-1; TRBD2 aligns across 12 bases. From germline, CDR1 is DFQATT and CDR2 SNEGSKA (reference sequence). The CDR3 contains 19 residues. The V segment lost 3 bases and the J segment 2 bases; nucleotides outside the gene matches: 14. CDR3 sequence reads: CSASPSGLAGPSTYNEQFF. The sequenced CDR3 bases are TGCAGTGCTAGTCCCTCGGGACTAGCGGGCCCTTCTACCTACAATGAG.

This clone occurred many times. The CDR3 end lies 3 residues beyond the end of the read and is filled in from the germline J gene. The genes are TRBV29-1 and TRBJ1-1, with 7 bases lining up with TRBD1. The CDR3 consists of 13 residues. The germline CDR1 and CDR2 sequences are SQVTM and ANQGSEA. Unmatched junction bases numbered 8, after V lost 6 bases and J lost 4 bases. The CDR3 region is CSVLRQGGTEAFF. Partial CDR3 DNA: TGCAGCGTCCTTAGACAGGGTGGCACTGAA.

This clone has ten or more counts. Read sequence stops 3 residues before the CDR3 end, and the germline J gene provides the missing end. The V and J genes are TRBV20-1 and TRBJ2-7, with a possible D match to TRBD2 (5 bases). The CDR3 spans 14 residues. V was cut by 0 bases and J by 2 bases, with 11 bases left in between. Germline values: CDR1 DFQATT, CDR2 SNEGSKA (reference sequence). CDR3 DNA, as far as it was read: TGCAGTGCTAGAGATCGGTTGCGGGCCTACGAG. This gives the protein CSARDRLRAYE. The full CDR3 reads CSARDRLRAYEQYF.

This clone was seen only a few times. The CDR3 end lies 3 residues beyond the end of the read and is filled in from the germline J gene. In the same sample, other DNA sequences code for this CDR3. This chain links TRBV7-8 with TRBJ1-5; D is possibly TRBD1 (6 bases). Germline lookup yields CDR1 SGHVS and CDR2 FQNEAQ. V shed 1 base and J shed 7 bases, with 14 bases lying between them. The CDR3 contains 15 residues. CDR3 region: CASSLELAGAQPQHF. The CDR3 bases that were read are TGTGCCAGCAGCTTAGAGCTGGCAGGGGCCCAGCCC.

Judged by abundance, this clone is medium-sized. The CDR3 end is not reached by the read, which stops 3 residues before it; the germline J gene fills it in. The rearrangement joins TRBV5-1 to TRBJ1-6; D gene unclear. V was pared by 4 bases and J by 10 bases, with 12 bases between. CDR3 size: 13 residues. Germline V gene sequence: CDR1 SGHRS, CDR2 YFSETQ. The CDR3 sequence is CASSQETVSPLHF. The CDR3 DNA, read in part, is TGCGCCAGCAGCCAGGAAACCGTATCACCC.

This clone was recorded a few times. This may be a read error: a much more frequent sequence differs by one nucleotide. The CDR3 end lies 3 residues beyond the end of the read and is filled in from the germline J gene. J is TRBJ2-5 and V is TRBV5-1; a possible D gene is TRBD2 (6 bases). The CDR3 has 15 residues. Germline V CDR1 and CDR2: SGHRS, YFSETQ. The CDR3: CASSPAGSSTDTQYF. CDR3 bases read: TGCGCCAGCAGCCCAGCGGGCTCTAGCACAGATACC.

This clone was seen a few times. The CDR3 goes on 3 residues after the read ends, and that part is filled in from the germline J gene. V and J are TRBV7-9 and TRBJ1-1; perhaps TRBD1 as D (6 bases). The CDR3 is made up of 14 amino acids. Germline assignment: CDR1 SEHNR and CDR2 FQNEAQ (reference sequence). This chain's CDR3 is CASSSANRAPLAFF. The sequenced part of the CDR3 DNA is TGTGCCAGCAGCTCGGCGAACAGGGCCCCCTTG.